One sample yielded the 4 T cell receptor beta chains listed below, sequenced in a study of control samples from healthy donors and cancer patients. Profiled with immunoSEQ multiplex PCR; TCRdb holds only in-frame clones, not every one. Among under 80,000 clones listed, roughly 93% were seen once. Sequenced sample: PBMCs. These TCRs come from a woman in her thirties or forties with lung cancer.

In DNA form, the CDR3 reads TGTGCCAGCAGTTCTCTCCGAGCTGGCGGAGGCTCCTACAATGAGCAGTTCTTC. Protein product: CASSSLRAGGGSYNEQFF. The chain has TRBV6-2 or TRBV6-3 and TRBJ2-1; D perhaps matches TRBD2 (5 bases). Trimming left V 4 bases short and J 0 bases short, with 19 bases between. Germline loops: CDR1 MNHEY, CDR2 SVGEGT. CDR3 length: 18 amino acids.

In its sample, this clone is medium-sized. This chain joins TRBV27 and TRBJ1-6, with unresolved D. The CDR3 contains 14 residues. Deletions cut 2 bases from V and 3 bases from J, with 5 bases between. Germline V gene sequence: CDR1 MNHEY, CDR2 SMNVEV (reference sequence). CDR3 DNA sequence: TGTGCCAGCAGTTTAGGGCACTATAATTCACCCCTCCACTTT. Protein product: CASSLGHYNSPLHF.

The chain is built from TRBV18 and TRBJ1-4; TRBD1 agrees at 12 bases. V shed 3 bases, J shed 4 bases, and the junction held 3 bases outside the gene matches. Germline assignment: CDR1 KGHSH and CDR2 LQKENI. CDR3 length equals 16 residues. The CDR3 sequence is CASSPGTGGGNEKLFF. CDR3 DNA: TGTGCCAGCTCACCGGGGACAGGGGGCGGTAATGAAAAACTGTTTTTT.

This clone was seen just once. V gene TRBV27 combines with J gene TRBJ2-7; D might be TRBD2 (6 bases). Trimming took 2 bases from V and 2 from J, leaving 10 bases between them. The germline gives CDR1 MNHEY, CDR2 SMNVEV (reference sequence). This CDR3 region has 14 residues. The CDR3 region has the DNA TGTGCCAGCAGTTTAGTCGGGGGTCCCTACGAGCAGTACTTC. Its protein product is CASSLVGGPYEQYF.